The rows below give T cell receptor beta chains drawn from one sample of a study of graft-versus-host responses after intestinal transplantation. Antigens of these TCRs are unknown. Sequencing was performed with immunoSEQ multiplex PCR; in TCRdb, only in-frame clones are kept and a portion is missing. The sample consists of some 93,000 clones, 91% of them appearing once. Sequencing used unstimulated CD8+ T cells sorted from spleen or lymph node cells, obtained before intestinal transplant. These receptors were obtained from a human donor who received an intestinal transplant. CDR3s include the opening cysteine and the closing phenylalanine or tryptophan. Fields, in order: clone size, D gene, V gene, J gene, CDR3 protein, CDR3 DNA. A D gene is named only where the DNA matches it firmly. Where a row states a size, it is once, few, many or the class of an expanded clone; other rows omit it.

abundance: NA
d_gene: NA
v_gene: TRBV15
j_gene: TRBJ2-7
CDR3aa: CATSRTKDWSSYEQYF
CDR3nt: TGTGCCACCAGCAGAACAAAGGACTGGAGCTCCTACGAGCAGTACTTC

abundance: NA
d_gene: NA
v_gene: TRBV5-6
j_gene: TRBJ2-1
CDR3aa: CASRLTSLNEQFF
CDR3nt: TGTGCCAGCAGACTGACTAGTCTCAATGAGCAGTTCTTC

abundance: NA
d_gene: TRBD1
v_gene: TRBV6-5
j_gene: TRBJ2-2
CDR3aa: CASSYLTGDTGELFF
CDR3nt: TGTGCCAGCAGTTACCTCACAGGGGACACCGGGGAGCTGTTTTTT

abundance: NA
d_gene: TRBD1
v_gene: TRBV19
j_gene: TRBJ1-2
CDR3aa: CASSTMTGSYGYTF
CDR3nt: TGTGCCAGTAGCACGATGACAGGGAGCTATGGCTACACCTTC

abundance: NA
d_gene: TRBD1
v_gene: TRBV6-5
j_gene: TRBJ2-7
CDR3aa: CASSYSRRGLAYEQYF
CDR3nt: TGTGCCAGCAGTTACTCTCGTAGGGGGCTAGCATACGAGCAGTACTTC

abundance: NA
d_gene: NA
v_gene: TRBV9
j_gene: TRBJ1-1
CDR3aa: CASSMSSGGNTEAFF
CDR3nt: TGTGCCAGCAGCATGTCCTCCGGTGGGAACACTGAAGCTTTCTTT

abundance: NA
d_gene: NA
v_gene: TRBV7-9
j_gene: TRBJ2-7
CDR3aa: CASSLQGRVASEQYF
CDR3nt: TGTGCCAGCAGCTTACAGGGCAGGGTAGCCTCCGAGCAGTACTTC

abundance: NA
d_gene: NA
v_gene: TRBV4-2
j_gene: TRBJ1-1
CDR3aa: CASSQSRTDFNTEAFF
CDR3nt: TGTGCCAGCAGCCAAAGCCGGACAGATTTTAACACTGAAGCTTTCTTT

abundance: NA
d_gene: NA
v_gene: TRBV6-5
j_gene: TRBJ2-7
CDR3aa: CASSLNGDTNYEQYF
CDR3nt: TGTGCCAGCAGTTTAAATGGGGACACTAACTACGAGCAGTACTTC

abundance: NA
d_gene: NA
v_gene: TRBV6-1
j_gene: TRBJ1-2
CDR3aa: CASSAPPRLQLSGYTF
CDR3nt: TGTGCCAGCAGTGCCCCCCCCAGGCTTCAGCTTAGTGGCTACACCTTC

abundance: NA
d_gene: NA
v_gene: TRBV4-1
j_gene: TRBJ1-6
CDR3aa: CASSQGARRSYNSPLHF
CDR3nt: TGCGCCAGCAGCCAAGGGGCCCGTAGGTCCTATAATTCACCCCTCCACTTT

abundance: once
d_gene: NA
v_gene: TRBV4-1
j_gene: TRBJ2-5
CDR3aa: CASSQVGGDFQETQYF
CDR3nt: TGCGCCAGCAGCCAAGTTGGTGGGGACTTTCAAGAGACCCAGTACTTC

abundance: NA
d_gene: NA
v_gene: TRBV4-3
j_gene: TRBJ2-3
CDR3aa: CASSPSGDTDTQYF
CDR3nt: TGCGCCAGCAGCCCCTCCGGGGACACAGATACGCAGTATTTT

abundance: NA
d_gene: NA
v_gene: TRBV4-1
j_gene: TRBJ2-7
CDR3aa: CASSSRDTTYEQYF
CDR3nt: TGCGCCAGCAGCTCCCGGGACACCACCTACGAGCAGTACTTC

abundance: NA
d_gene: TRBD2
v_gene: TRBV11-2
j_gene: TRBJ2-1
CDR3aa: CASSQGLAGGYEQFF
CDR3nt: TGTGCCAGCAGCCAAGGACTAGCGGGGGGCTATGAGCAGTTCTTC

abundance: NA
d_gene: TRBD1
v_gene: TRBV11-2
j_gene: TRBJ2-7
CDR3aa: CASLTFSAGQGPYEQYF
CDR3nt: TGTGCCAGTCTTACATTCTCAGCGGGACAGGGGCCCTACGAGCAGTACTTC

abundance: NA
d_gene: TRBD1
v_gene: TRBV9
j_gene: TRBJ2-7
CDR3aa: CASSVDRGFAYEQYF
CDR3nt: TGTGCCAGCAGCGTAGACAGGGGCTTTGCCTACGAGCAGTACTTC

abundance: NA
d_gene: NA
v_gene: TRBV6-1
j_gene: TRBJ2-2
CDR3aa: CASSDRQGRDTGELFF
CDR3nt: TGTGCCAGCAGTGATAGGCAGGGTAGGGACACCGGGGAGCTGTTTTTT

abundance: NA
d_gene: NA
v_gene: TRBV21-1
j_gene: TRBJ1-1
CDR3aa: CASATGTDENTEAFF
CDR3nt: TGTGCCAGCGCCACCGGGACAGACGAGAACACTGAAGCTTTCTTT

abundance: NA
d_gene: TRBD2
v_gene: TRBV7-9
j_gene: TRBJ2-3
CDR3aa: CASSLAGGRGDTQYF
CDR3nt: TGTGCCAGCAGCTTAGCTGGCGGGAGAGGGGATACGCAGTATTTT

abundance: NA
d_gene: TRBD2
v_gene: TRBV5-5
j_gene: TRBJ2-7
CDR3aa: CASSLANRLAGSYEQYF
CDR3nt: TGTGCCAGCAGCTTGGCAAATAGGCTAGCGGGGTCCTACGAGCAGTACTTC

abundance: NA
d_gene: NA
v_gene: TRBV2
j_gene: TRBJ2-7
CDR3aa: CASWGDYEQYF
CDR3nt: TGTGCCAGCTGGGGGGACTACGAGCAGTACTTC

abundance: NA
d_gene: TRBD1
v_gene: TRBV30
j_gene: TRBJ2-7
CDR3aa: CAWSPGQGAYEQYF
CDR3nt: TGTGCCTGGAGCCCCGGACAGGGGGCCTACGAGCAGTACTTC

abundance: NA
d_gene: TRBD1
v_gene: TRBV9
j_gene: TRBJ2-3
CDR3aa: CASSKGQGAPGTDTQYF
CDR3nt: TGTGCCAGCAGCAAGGGACAGGGGGCGCCGGGCACAGATACGCAGTATTTT

abundance: NA
d_gene: NA
v_gene: TRBV5-4
j_gene: TRBJ2-7
CDR3aa: CASSAGQSVYEQYF
CDR3nt: TGTGCCAGCAGCGCGGGACAGAGCGTCTACGAGCAGTACTTC

abundance: NA
d_gene: NA
v_gene: TRBV19
j_gene: TRBJ2-1
CDR3aa: CASREASSYNEQFF
CDR3nt: TGTGCCAGTCGAGAGGCGAGCTCCTACAATGAGCAGTTCTTC

abundance: NA
d_gene: TRBD1
v_gene: TRBV7-6
j_gene: TRBJ2-7
CDR3aa: CASSDRDSSYEQYF
CDR3nt: TGTGCCAGCAGCGACCGGGACAGCTCCTACGAGCAGTACTTC

abundance: NA
d_gene: TRBD1
v_gene: TRBV6-1
j_gene: TRBJ2-5
CDR3aa: CASSWGQEEETQYF
CDR3nt: TGTGCCAGCAGCTGGGGACAGGAAGAAGAGACCCAGTACTTC

abundance: NA
d_gene: TRBD1
v_gene: TRBV5-1
j_gene: TRBJ2-2
CDR3aa: CASSRTGENTGELFF
CDR3nt: TGCGCCAGCAGCCGGACAGGAGAGAACACCGGGGAGCTGTTTTTT

abundance: few
d_gene: NA
v_gene: TRBV5-1
j_gene: TRBJ1-6
CDR3aa: CASSSPETGSYNSPLHF
CDR3nt: TGCGCCAGCAGCTCGCCAGAGACAGGCTCCTATAATTCACCCCTCCACTTT

abundance: NA
d_gene: NA
v_gene: TRBV10-2
j_gene: TRBJ2-7
CDR3aa: CASSEPDRLLIYEQYF
CDR3nt: TGCGCCAGCAGCGAACCTGACAGGCTTCTCATTTACGAGCAGTACTTC

abundance: NA
d_gene: NA
v_gene: TRBV30
j_gene: TRBJ2-3
CDR3aa: CAWSVVSDTQYF
CDR3nt: TGTGCCTGGAGTGTCGTATCGGATACGCAGTATTTT

abundance: NA
d_gene: NA
v_gene: TRBV6-1
j_gene: TRBJ1-1
CDR3aa: CASSEGLTEAFF
CDR3nt: TGTGCCAGCAGTGAAGGACTCACTGAAGCTTTCTTT

abundance: NA
d_gene: NA
v_gene: TRBV13
j_gene: TRBJ1-2
CDR3aa: CASSIGRDYTF
CDR3nt: TGTGCCAGCAGCATAGGACGAGACTACACCTTC

abundance: NA
d_gene: NA
v_gene: TRBV4-3
j_gene: TRBJ1-1
CDR3aa: CASSQGYRVGEAFF
CDR3nt: TGCGCCAGCAGCCAAGGTTACAGGGTAGGTGAAGCTTTCTTT

abundance: few
d_gene: NA
v_gene: TRBV4-1
j_gene: TRBJ2-7
CDR3aa: CASSQDEVRDEQYF
CDR3nt: TGCGCCAGCAGCCAAGATGAGGTCAGGGACGAGCAGTACTTC

abundance: NA
d_gene: NA
v_gene: TRBV4-1
j_gene: TRBJ1-2
CDR3aa: CASSQGGGSYGYTF
CDR3nt: TGCGCCAGCAGCCAAGGGGGGGGCAGTTATGGCTACACCTTC

abundance: NA
d_gene: NA
v_gene: TRBV5-5
j_gene: TRBJ1-1
CDR3aa: CASSSTGSSPQAFF
CDR3nt: TGTGCCAGCAGCTCAACAGGTTCATCCCCACAAGCTTTCTTT

abundance: NA
d_gene: NA
v_gene: TRBV2
j_gene: TRBJ2-7
CDR3aa: CASKTQETAYEQYF
CDR3nt: TGTGCCAGCAAGACACAGGAAACCGCCTACGAGCAGTACTTC

abundance: NA
d_gene: TRBD1
v_gene: TRBV6-1
j_gene: TRBJ2-5
CDR3aa: CASSEGQGETQYF
CDR3nt: TGTGCCAGCAGTGAAGGACAGGGAGAGACCCAGTACTTC

abundance: NA
d_gene: TRBD2
v_gene: TRBV10-3
j_gene: TRBJ2-3
CDR3aa: CATSGRVTDTQYF
CDR3nt: TGTGCCACAAGCGGGAGGGTCACAGATACGCAGTATTTT

abundance: NA
d_gene: NA
v_gene: TRBV7-9
j_gene: TRBJ2-1
CDR3aa: CASMADNEQFF
CDR3nt: TGTGCCAGCATGGCCGACAATGAGCAGTTCTTC

abundance: NA
d_gene: NA
v_gene: TRBV10-3
j_gene: TRBJ2-7
CDR3aa: CAISEPPSTVNYEQYF
CDR3nt: TGTGCCATCAGTGAGCCCCCATCGACAGTAAACTACGAGCAGTACTTC

abundance: NA
d_gene: TRBD2
v_gene: TRBV29-1
j_gene: TRBJ2-1
CDR3aa: CSVDGREGRGNEQFF
CDR3nt: TGCAGCGTTGACGGGCGGGAGGGTCGGGGGAATGAGCAGTTCTTC

abundance: NA
d_gene: TRBD1
v_gene: TRBV5-6
j_gene: TRBJ1-1
CDR3aa: CASSPGTGLNEAFF
CDR3nt: TGTGCCAGCAGCCCGGGGACAGGGTTGAATGAAGCTTTCTTT

abundance: NA
d_gene: NA
v_gene: TRBV5-6
j_gene: TRBJ1-5
CDR3aa: CASSLAGKGAAQPQHF
CDR3nt: TGTGCCAGCAGCTTGGCTGGAAAGGGAGCAGCTCAGCCCCAGCATTTT

abundance: NA
d_gene: TRBD2
v_gene: TRBV19
j_gene: TRBJ2-7
CDR3aa: CASSIGGRTYEQYF
CDR3nt: TGTGCCAGTAGTATCGGCGGGAGAACCTACGAGCAGTACTTC

abundance: NA
d_gene: NA
v_gene: TRBV11-2
j_gene: TRBJ2-7
CDR3aa: CASSLAGDYEQYF
CDR3nt: TGTGCCAGCAGCTTAGCGGGGGACTACGAGCAGTACTTC

abundance: NA
d_gene: NA
v_gene: TRBV14
j_gene: TRBJ2-7
CDR3aa: CASSHGSGYEQYF
CDR3nt: TGTGCCAGCAGCCACGGGTCCGGGTACGAGCAGTACTTC